The source of this TCR beta chain is a study of blood T cell repertoires in COVID-19. Study summary: T cells, B-cell-depleted T cells, or PBMCs provided the cDNA or gDNA that served as material.

Method: immunoSEQ multiplex PCR; TCRdb's copy keeps in-frame clones and lacks some. The sample has around 69,000 clones; 89% are singletons. The germline CDR1 and CDR2 sequences are ENHRY and SYGVKD. Trimming removed 2 bases at V and 2 bases at J, with 8 bases between. The CDR3 runs to 14 residues. This chain uses TRBV10-3 with TRBJ2-3; D is perhaps TRBD2 (5 bases). The clonotype originates from a woman aged 50 to 60 with active COVID-19. The material sequenced was peripheral blood. The CDR3 region is CAISETGDTDTQYF. The DNA for the CDR3 is TGTGCCATCAGTGAGACCGGGGACACAGATACGCAGTATTTT.